What follows are 2 T cell receptor beta chains derived from one specimen sequenced in a study of CD8 T cells in ankylosing spondylitis. Study-level points and caveats: One TCR beta motif, made up of roughly 8 highly homologous variants, appeared characteristic of ankylosing spondylitis blood.

No antigens are known for them. TCRdb ran MiXCR on the 5' RACE reads and lists one entry per CDR3 protein. Among around 770,000 distinct CDR3 sequences listed, approximately 10% were seen once. Sequencing input: blood, either unsorted or a sorted T cell fraction (not recorded which). The origin of the receptors is a male donor with ankylosing spondylitis.

Comments on this clonotype: The germline gene is not matched at one end of the junction; a read error may be the cause. The CDR3 DNA reads as TGCGCCAGCAGATTGGGTGCGGTGTCCTACGAGCAGTACTTC. Translating gives CASRLGAVSYEQYF. The chain links TRBV5-1 to TRBJ2-7; the D is unclear. The CDR3 is 14 residues long. Germline V gene data show CDR1 as SGHRS and CDR2 as YFSETQ. The full variable domain, with the rest looked up from reference TRBV5-1 and TRBJ2-7, is KAGVTQTPRYLIKTRGQQVTLSCSPISGHRSVSWYQQTPGQGLQFLFEYFSETQRNKGNFPGRFSGRQFSNSRSEMNVSTLELGDSALYLCASRLGAVSYEQYFGPGTRLTVT.

This clonotype was observed a handful of times. The genes are TRBV4-2 and TRBJ1-1; TRBD1 matches 7 bases. Germline CDR1 reads LGHNA; CDR2 reads YNFKEQ. This CDR3 is 15 amino acids long. Losses at the gene ends were 0 bases for V and 4 bases for J; bases not matched to a gene: 5. The CDR3 DNA reads TGTGCCAGCAGCCAAGATGGGAGGGGGCTCACTGAAGCTTTCTTT. Its translation is CASSQDGRGLTEAFF.